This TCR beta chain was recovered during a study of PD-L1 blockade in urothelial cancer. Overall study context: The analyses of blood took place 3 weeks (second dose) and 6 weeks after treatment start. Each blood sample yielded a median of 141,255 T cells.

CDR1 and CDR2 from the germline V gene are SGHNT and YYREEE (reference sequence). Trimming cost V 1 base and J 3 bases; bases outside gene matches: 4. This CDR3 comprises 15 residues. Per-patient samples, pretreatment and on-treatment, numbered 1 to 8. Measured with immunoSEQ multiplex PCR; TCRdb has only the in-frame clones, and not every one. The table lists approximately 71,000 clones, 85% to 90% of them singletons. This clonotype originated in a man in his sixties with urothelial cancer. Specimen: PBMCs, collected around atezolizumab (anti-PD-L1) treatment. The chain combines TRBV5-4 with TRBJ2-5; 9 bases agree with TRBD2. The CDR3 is CASSLRASGKETQYF. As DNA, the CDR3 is TGTGCCAGCAGCTTGCGGGCTAGCGGGAAAGAGACCCAGTACTTC.